This T cell receptor (beta chain) was sequenced during a study of T-cell memory formation after mild COVID-19. Looking at the study overall: TCR clusters mostly belonged to single donors. Notes on the study in general: Most CD4+ clones that shrank were in CM and EM, while CD8+ ones turned up in EMRA.

The V gene's germline CDR1 is SGHRS and CDR2 YFSETQ. V was clipped by 3 bases and J by 5 bases; unmatched bases: 10. The CDR3 consists of 17 residues. The sample holds a few counts of this clonotype. Antigen unknown. TCRdb re-called the 5' RACE reads through MiXCR, storing one row per CDR3 protein. The sample includes 470,000 or so distinct CDR3 sequences, roughly 20% seen only once; the top ten take 9% to 15%. Sequenced: PBMCs or a T cell subset sorted from them (not recorded which). This TCR was sampled from an adult woman who had mild COVID-19 (a few samples of this study predate the infection). Cell type and time point are not known. J is TRBJ2-7 and V is TRBV5-1, with 14 bases matching TRBD2. CDR3 protein: CASSWTLQTSGRDEQYF. DNA of the CDR3: TGCGCCAGCAGCTGGACACTCCAGACTAGCGGGAGGGACGAGCAGTACTTC.